The rows below give T cell receptor beta chains drawn from one sample of a study of STAT5B mutations in CD4+ large granular lymphocyte leukemia. Only in-frame clones appear in the TCRdb table, and some are missing; sequencing was by immunoSEQ multiplex PCR. The table includes over 35,000 clones, 85% detected once. The sequencing input was CD4+ T cells from blood buffy coats. These receptors came from a human donor in good health. Both conserved end residues are part of each CDR3. Each record gives: D gene, V gene, clone size, J gene, CDR3 DNA, CDR3 protein. The D gene is left open where the match is weak. Expanded clones get a size class; other rows say once, few or many, or leave the size out.

.	TRBV2	.	TRBJ2-2	TGTGCCAGCAGTGACGGGGGAAACACCGGGGAGCTGTTTTTT	CASSDGGNTGELFF
TRBD1	TRBV27	.	TRBJ2-3	TGTGCCAGCAGTTTTGGACAGGGTGGCACAGATACGCAGTATTTT	CASSFGQGGTDTQYF
.	TRBV10-3	.	TRBJ2-2	TGTGCCATCCGTGCTGGGGGGAACGCCGGGGAGCTGTTTTTT	CAIRAGGNAGELFF
.	TRBV2	once	TRBJ1-1	TGTGCCAGCTTCAAGACGGGGTTGAGGACTGAAGCTTTCTTT	CASFKTGLRTEAFF
TRBD1	TRBV2	.	TRBJ1-6	TGTGCCAGCAGTGGGACAGGGGGTACTTCACCCCTCCACTTT	CASSGTGGTSPLHF
.	TRBV28	.	TRBJ2-7	TGTGCCAGCAGATCCCCGGGAATCATCCACGAGCAGTACTTC	CASRSPGIIHEQYF
.	TRBV6-6	.	TRBJ1-2	TGTGCCAGCAGTTACTCGGGCGGGAACTATGGCTACACCTTC	CASSYSGGNYGYTF
TRBD2	TRBV6-1	.	TRBJ2-1	TGTGCCAGCAGTGATCTAGCGGGGGGGTACAATGAGCAGTTCTTC	CASSDLAGGYNEQFF
.	TRBV6-6	.	TRBJ1-5	TGTGCCAGCAGTTACGACGGGATAACTCCCCAGCATTTT	CASSYDGITPQHF
.	TRBV2	once	TRBJ2-7	TGTGCCAGCACAGGCGCCTCCTACGAGCAGTACTTC	CASTGASYEQYF
.	TRBV5-6	.	TRBJ1-1	TGTGCCAGCAGCTTGGGAGGGGGCACTGAAGCTTTCTTT	CASSLGGGTEAFF
.	TRBV6-5	.	TRBJ1-1	TGTGCCAGCAGACCACAGGGAGCCAACACTGAAGCTTTCTTT	CASRPQGANTEAFF
.	TRBV11-3	.	TRBJ2-2	TGTGCCAGCAGCTCGGACAGGGAGGGCGCCAAGCTGTTTTTT	CASSSDREGAKLFF
.	TRBV5-6	.	TRBJ2-5	TGTGCCAGCAGCTTAGGAGGGGAAGAGACCCAGTACTTC	CASSLGGEETQYF
TRBD2	TRBV7-2	.	TRBJ2-7	TGTGCCAGCCAGACTAGCGGGAGCTCCTACGAGCAGTACTTC	CASQTSGSSYEQYF
TRBD1	TRBV28	once	TRBJ1-5	TGTGCCAGCAGTTCACCCGCCGGGACAGGGAATGGACAGCCCCAGCATTTT	CASSSPAGTGNGQPQHF
.	TRBV30	.	TRBJ2-3	TGTGCCTGGAGTGTGGCGGGAACAGATACGCAGTATTTT	CAWSVAGTDTQYF
.	TRBV7-8	.	TRBJ1-2	TGTGCCAGCAGCTTAGTTCGTCGGGGAAACTATGGCTACACCTTC	CASSLVRRGNYGYTF
TRBD1	TRBV5-1	.	TRBJ1-6	TGCGCCAGCAGCTTGGGACAGGGAGGACCCCTCCACTTT	CASSLGQGGPLHF
.	TRBV18	.	TRBJ1-1	TGTGCCAGCTCACCACGAAACACTGAAGCTTTCTTT	CASSPRNTEAFF
.	TRBV7-9	few	TRBJ1-6	TGTGCCAGCAGCTCCCTCATTAGGGGTGGTTCACCCCTCCACTTT	CASSSLIRGGSPLHF
TRBD2	TRBV29-1	.	TRBJ2-5	TGCAGCGCCCCTGGCGCTAGCGGCCAAGAGACCCAGTACTTC	CSAPGASGQETQYF
.	TRBV30	.	TRBJ1-5	TGTGCCTGGAGTGTTGCAGGCAATCAGCCCCAGCATTTT	CAWSVAGNQPQHF
TRBD1	TRBV7-2	.	TRBJ1-3	TGTGCCAGCAGCCAGGGGGGGGGCTGGGGAAACACCATATATTTT	CASSQGGGWGNTIYF
TRBD2	TRBV30	.	TRBJ2-1	TGTGCCTGGAGTGTTCGAGCGGGAGGGACCTATGAGCAGTTCTTC	CAWSVRAGGTYEQFF
.	TRBV5-4	.	TRBJ1-4	TGTGCCAGCAGCTTGGCCGGGCAGGCTAATGAAAAACTGTTTTTT	CASSLAGQANEKLFF
TRBD1	TRBV30	.	TRBJ1-4	TGTGCCTGGTCCGGGACAGGGGGGGAAAAACTGTTTTTT	CAWSGTGGEKLFF
TRBD1	TRBV6-5	once	TRBJ1-4	TGTGCCAGTAAGACAGGGGCGGGAACTAATGAAAAACTGTTTTTT	CASKTGAGTNEKLFF
.	TRBV28	.	TRBJ2-1	TGTGCCAGCAGGCCCACAGGCCGGTACTACAATGAGCAGTTCTTC	CASRPTGRYYNEQFF
.	TRBV29-1	.	TRBJ2-5	TGCAGCGTCGGGGGTCGGGGCGAGCGGGAGACCCAGTACTTC	CSVGGRGERETQYF
TRBD1	TRBV14	.	TRBJ1-6	TGTGCCAGCAGCCAACCTGGGACAGCCCGAGCTTCACCCCTCCACTTT	CASSQPGTARASPLHF
.	TRBV7-8	.	TRBJ2-6	TGTGCCAGCAGCGGAAGGACAGCCAGCTCTGGGGCCAACGTCCTGACTTTC	CASSGRTASSGANVLTF
TRBD1	TRBV5-6	.	TRBJ2-2	TGTGCCAGCAGCTTGGTCGACAGGGGCGAAACCGGGGAGCTGTTTTTT	CASSLVDRGETGELFF
TRBD1	TRBV5-6	.	TRBJ2-7	TGTGCCAGCAGCTGGGGGACAGGGAACTCCTACGAGCAGTACTTC	CASSWGTGNSYEQYF
.	TRBV7-9	few	TRBJ2-7	TGTGCCAGCAGCTTAGAAGGCGCCTTCGGGACCCCAGTAACCGAGCAGTACTTC	CASSLEGAFGTPVTEQYF
.	TRBV14	.	TRBJ1-6	TGTGCCAGCAGCCAAGCGGCAGGGGAGGTTTCACCCCTCCACTTT	CASSQAAGEVSPLHF
.	TRBV6-5	once	TRBJ1-2	TGTGCCAGCGGAAGGGAGGTTAACTATGGCTACACCTTC	CASGREVNYGYTF
.	TRBV27	.	TRBJ1-4	TGTGCCAGCAGTTTTAATTCCGGGGGTAATGAAAAACTGTTTTTT	CASSFNSGGNEKLFF
TRBD1	TRBV27	.	TRBJ2-7	TGTGCCAGCAGCCAAGCCCCCCGGGGGACAGGGTCCTACGAGCAGTACTTC	CASSQAPRGTGSYEQYF
TRBD1	TRBV28	.	TRBJ1-1	TGTGCCAGCAGTTCAAGACAGGGGGGGACAGGGAAAGCTTTCTTT	CASSSRQGGTGKAFF
.	TRBV6-4	.	TRBJ2-3	TGTGCCAGCAGTGGGGACCCCAACACAGATACGCAGTATTTT	CASSGDPNTDTQYF
.	TRBV6-1	.	TRBJ1-1	TGTGCCACCCAGATCATGAACACTGAAGCTTTCTTT	CATQIMNTEAFF
.	TRBV25-1	few	TRBJ1-1	TGTGCCAGCAGTGAAAAAACCAGTGTGAACACTGAAGCTTTCTTT	CASSEKTSVNTEAFF
TRBD1	TRBV27	.	TRBJ2-3	TGTGCCAGCAGTCCAACAGACAGGGCGGGCACAGATACGCAGTATTTT	CASSPTDRAGTDTQYF
TRBD2	TRBV5-1	.	TRBJ2-5	TGCGCCAGCAGCGAACAGGGGACTAGCGGGCCGGCGGCCCAGTACTTC	CASSEQGTSGPAAQYF
.	TRBV6-5	.	TRBJ1-4	TGTGCCAGCAGTTCCAGGGAGGGGATTGAAAAACTGTTTTTT	CASSSREGIEKLFF
.	TRBV5-1	.	TRBJ1-5	TGCGCCAGCAGCTTGGAAGGTTTTGATTATCAGCCCCAGCATTTT	CASSLEGFDYQPQHF
.	TRBV9	.	TRBJ2-2	TGTGCCAGCAGCCCTCTTTCCTCTTTAACCGGGGAGCTGTTTTTT	CASSPLSSLTGELFF
TRBD1	TRBV19	.	TRBJ1-1	TGTGCCAGTAGTATTGCCCTAGGTTCCACAGGGGCTGAAGCTTTCTTT	CASSIALGSTGAEAFF
.	TRBV7-8	.	TRBJ2-7	TGTGCCAGCAGCTTAGCGGGCAGCTCCTACGAGCAGTACTTC	CASSLAGSSYEQYF
TRBD1	TRBV5-6	.	TRBJ2-7	TGTGCCAGCAGCTCACCGGGACAGGGCCGCTACGAGCAGTACTTC	CASSSPGQGRYEQYF
.	TRBV7-3	.	TRBJ2-7	TGTGCCAGCAGCTTTGGGCAGGCTTACGAGCAGTACTTC	CASSFGQAYEQYF
.	TRBV5-1	.	TRBJ2-1	TGCGCCAGCAGCTTGAGATCTACGGGAGCCTACAATGAGCAGTTCTTC	CASSLRSTGAYNEQFF
TRBD2	TRBV6-5	.	TRBJ2-7	TGTGCCAGCAACAGCGGACTAGCGTACCGTTCTGAGCAGTACTTC	CASNSGLAYRSEQYF
TRBD1	TRBV7-9	few	TRBJ1-1	TGTGCCAGTTCTCCCGGGGACAGGGCTACTGAAGCTTTCTTT	CASSPGDRATEAFF